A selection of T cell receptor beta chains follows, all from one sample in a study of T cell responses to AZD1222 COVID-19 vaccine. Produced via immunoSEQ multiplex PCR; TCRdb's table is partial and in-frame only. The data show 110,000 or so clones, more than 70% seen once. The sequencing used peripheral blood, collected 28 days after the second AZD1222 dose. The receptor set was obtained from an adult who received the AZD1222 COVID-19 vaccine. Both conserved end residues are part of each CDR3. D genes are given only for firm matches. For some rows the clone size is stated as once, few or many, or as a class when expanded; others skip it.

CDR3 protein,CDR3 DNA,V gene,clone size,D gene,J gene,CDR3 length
CASGRDRGYNEQFF,TGTGCCAGCGGACGGGACAGGGGTTACAATGAGCAGTTCTTC,TRBV6-7,NA,TRBD1,TRBJ2-1,14
CASSPQGAGNQPQHF,TGTGCCAGCAGCCCGCAGGGGGCCGGCAATCAGCCCCAGCATTTT,TRBV7-2,NA,TRBD1,TRBJ1-5,15
CASSQTPGNTEAFF,TGCGCCAGCAGCCAAACCCCAGGGAACACTGAAGCTTTCTTT,TRBV4-3,NA,NA,TRBJ1-1,14
CATSDLTSTLANTGELFF,TGTGCCACCAGTGATTTGACAAGCACACTCGCGAACACCGGGGAGCTGTTTTTT,TRBV24-1,NA,NA,TRBJ2-2,18
CASSHSGSPYGYTF,TGTGCCAGCAGCCATTCGGGTAGTCCCTATGGCTACACCTTC,TRBV3-1/TRBV3-2,NA,NA,TRBJ1-2,14
CASSMWDSGNSPLHF,TGCGCCAGCAGCATGTGGGACAGCGGTAATTCACCCCTCCACTTT,TRBV5-1,NA,TRBD1,TRBJ1-6,15
CASSGLAGGRGTGELFF,TGTGCCAGCAGCGGTCTAGCGGGAGGGCGAGGCACCGGGGAGCTGTTTTTT,TRBV7-9,NA,TRBD2,TRBJ2-2,17
CASSLRYTNEKLFF,TGTGCCAGCAGCTTGAGGTATACTAATGAAAAACTGTTTTTT,TRBV7-9,NA,NA,TRBJ1-4,14
CASAHRVQQYF,TGTGCCAGCGCCCACAGGGTGCAGCAGTACTTC,TRBV18,NA,NA,TRBJ2-7,11
CASSPRAGDGYTF,TGTGCCAGCAGTCCTCGTGCCGGGGATGGCTACACCTTC,TRBV12-3/TRBV12-4,NA,NA,TRBJ1-2,13
CASSQEDRGGNQPQHF,TGCGCCAGCAGCCAAGAGGACAGGGGAGGCAATCAGCCCCAGCATTTT,TRBV4-1,NA,TRBD1,TRBJ1-5,16
CASSLMAGGPRTGELFF,TGCGCCAGCAGCTTGATGGCGGGGGGGCCACGGACCGGGGAGCTGTTTTTT,TRBV5-1,NA,TRBD2,TRBJ2-2,17
CASSPGQMVSGANVLTF,TGTGCCAGCAGCCCTGGACAGATGGTCTCTGGGGCCAACGTCCTGACTTTC,TRBV7-8,NA,NA,TRBJ2-6,17
CASSHTSGSTDTQYF,TGTGCCAGCAGCCATACTAGCGGGAGCACAGATACGCAGTATTTT,TRBV6-4,few,TRBD2,TRBJ2-3,15
CASSLIRSRGGYTGELFF,TGTGCCAGCAGCCTCATCCGTAGCCGGGGCGGGTACACCGGGGAGCTGTTTTTT,TRBV7-9,few,NA,TRBJ2-2,18
CATHPGGNTEAFF,TGTGCCACCCACCCCGGAGGGAACACTGAAGCTTTCTTT,TRBV27,NA,NA,TRBJ1-1,13